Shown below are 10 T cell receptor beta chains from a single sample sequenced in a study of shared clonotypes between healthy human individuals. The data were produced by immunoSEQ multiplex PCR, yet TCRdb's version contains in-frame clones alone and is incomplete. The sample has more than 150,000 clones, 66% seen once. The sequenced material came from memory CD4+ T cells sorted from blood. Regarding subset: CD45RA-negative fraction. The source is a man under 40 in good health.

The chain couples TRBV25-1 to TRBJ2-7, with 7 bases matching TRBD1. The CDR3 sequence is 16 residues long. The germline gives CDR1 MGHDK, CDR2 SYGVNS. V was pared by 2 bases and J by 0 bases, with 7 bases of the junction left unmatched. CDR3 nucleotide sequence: TGTGCCAGCAGTGAAACGAGACAGGGCAGCTCCTACGAGCAGTACTTC. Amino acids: CASSETRQGSSYEQYF.

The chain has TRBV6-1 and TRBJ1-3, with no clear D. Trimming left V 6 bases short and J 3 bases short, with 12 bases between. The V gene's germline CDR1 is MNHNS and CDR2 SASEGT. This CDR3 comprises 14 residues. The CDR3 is CASSQGRFGNTIYF. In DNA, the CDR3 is TGTGCCAGCAGCCAAGGTAGATTTGGAAACACCATATATTTT.

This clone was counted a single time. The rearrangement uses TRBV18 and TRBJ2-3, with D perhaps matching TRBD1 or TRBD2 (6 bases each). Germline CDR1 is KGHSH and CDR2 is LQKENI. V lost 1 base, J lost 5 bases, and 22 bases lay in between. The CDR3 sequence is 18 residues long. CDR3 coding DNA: TGTGCCAGCTCACCACGAGCGGCCGGGGGCAGCAGGGTAGATACGCAGTATTTT. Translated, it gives CASSPRAAGGSRVDTQYF.

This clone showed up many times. The CDR3 nucleotides read TGTGCCAGCAGCCGACGGACTAGTCGGAGAACTTTCGGTGAGCAGTACTTC. Protein sequence: CASSRRTSRRTFGEQYF. The V call is TRBV27, the J call TRBJ2-7; 7 bases line up with TRBD2. V gave up 6 bases and J gave up 7 bases; unmatched junction bases: 21. Germline V CDR1 and CDR2: MNHEY, SMNVEV (reference sequence). This CDR3 comprises 17 residues.

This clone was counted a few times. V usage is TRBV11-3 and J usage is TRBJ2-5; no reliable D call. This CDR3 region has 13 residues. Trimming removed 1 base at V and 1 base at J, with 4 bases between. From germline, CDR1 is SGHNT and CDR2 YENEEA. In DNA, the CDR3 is TGTGCCAGCAGCTTAGGCTCCCAAGAGACCCAGTACTTC. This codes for CASSLGSQETQYF.

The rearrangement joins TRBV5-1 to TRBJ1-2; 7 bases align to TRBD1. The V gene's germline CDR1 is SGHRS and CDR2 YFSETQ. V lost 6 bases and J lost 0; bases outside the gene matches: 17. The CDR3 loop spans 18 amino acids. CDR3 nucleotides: TGCGCCAGCAAACCTTTCGGAGGGGGCGATGGAGCTAACTATGGCTACACCTTC. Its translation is CASKPFGGGDGANYGYTF.

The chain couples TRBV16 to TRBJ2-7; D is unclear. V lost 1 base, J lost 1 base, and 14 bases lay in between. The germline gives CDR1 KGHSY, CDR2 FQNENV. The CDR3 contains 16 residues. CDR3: CASSQLDLGRSYEQYF. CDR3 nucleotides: TGTGCCAGCAGCCAATTGGACCTGGGCAGGTCCTACGAGCAGTACTTC.

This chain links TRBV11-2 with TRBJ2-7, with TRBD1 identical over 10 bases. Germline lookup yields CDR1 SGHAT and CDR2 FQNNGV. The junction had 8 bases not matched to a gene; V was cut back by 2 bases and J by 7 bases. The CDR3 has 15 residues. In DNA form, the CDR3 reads TGTGCCAGCAGCTTAACCGGGACAGGGGTGTTAGAGCAGTACTTC. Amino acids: CASSLTGTGVLEQYF.

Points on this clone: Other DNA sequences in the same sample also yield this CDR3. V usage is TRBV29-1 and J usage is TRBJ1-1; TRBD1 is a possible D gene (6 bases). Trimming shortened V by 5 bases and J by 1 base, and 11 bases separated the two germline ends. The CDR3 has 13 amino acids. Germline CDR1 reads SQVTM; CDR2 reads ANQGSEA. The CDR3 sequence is CSVKQGGNTEAFF. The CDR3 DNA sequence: TGCAGCGTTAAACAGGGTGGGAACACTGAAGCTTTCTTT.

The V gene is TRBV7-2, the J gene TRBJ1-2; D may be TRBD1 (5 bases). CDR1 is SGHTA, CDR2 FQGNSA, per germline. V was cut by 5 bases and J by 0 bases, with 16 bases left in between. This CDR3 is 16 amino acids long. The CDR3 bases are TGTGCCAGCAGCAGGACATGGGTTACAGCTAACTATGGCTACACCTTC. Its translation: CASSRTWVTANYGYTF.